This record concerns one T cell receptor beta chain sequence. This sample stems from a study of T cell responses to AZD1222 COVID-19 vaccine. Germline V gene data show CDR1 as SQVTM and CDR2 as ANQGSEA. The CDR3 is 12 amino acids. The germline V and J ends were trimmed by 4 bases and 3 bases, with 10 bases remaining between them. Generated by immunoSEQ multiplex PCR, the TCRdb table keeps only in-frame clones and is missing some. Among roughly 150,000 clones listed, 80% to 95% were seen once. The receptor comes from an adult in good health. This specimen was peripheral blood, taken on day 0 of AZD1222 vaccination. The V call is TRBV29-1, the J call TRBJ2-7; D gene ambiguous. CDR3 nucleotide sequence: TGCAGCGTTGGAGAGGCACGCTACGAGCAGTACTTC. Its translation is CSVGEARYEQYF.